The sequence of this T cell receptor (beta chain) was determined in a study of blood T cells in healthy people across ages. The use of a sample-barcoded 5' primer and a J-beta primer mix characterized a second PCR of about 6 to 12 cycles. MiXCR, run by TCRdb on the 5' RACE reads, gives a single entry per CDR3 protein. The repertoire holds about 1,400,000 distinct CDR3 sequences, with 40% to 50% as singletons. This clonotype was found once. V gave up 5 bases and J gave up 8 bases, with 13 bases separating them. CDR1 is SEHNR, CDR2 FQNEAQ, per germline (reference sequence). The CDR3 contains 12 residues.

The sample consisted of blood. J is TRBJ2-7 and V is TRBV7-9; the D call may be TRBD1 or TRBD2 (5 bases each). The source of this sequence is a young woman in good health. In DNA, the CDR3 is TGTGCCAGCAGCACGGGACCTTACAAGCAGTACTTC. Its protein is CASSTGPYKQYF.